This T cell receptor (beta chain) emerged from a study of vaccination and CD4 T cells after COVID-19. Study details: Post-vaccine sampling followed dose two by a median approximately 70 days (range 14 to 241).

The assay that was used to sequence DNA from cultured CD4+ T cells was the Oncomine TCR Beta short-read assay. A single record per CDR3 protein comes from TCRdb applying MiXCR to the PCR reads. Of 8,400 or so distinct CDR3 sequences in the sample, 45% to 55% are singletons; the top ten hold roughly 20%. Treatment denoted: roughly nine-day PBMC culture with coronavirus spike peptide pools or control peptides (ViraFEST assay). Comment on this clonotype: As yet, its antigen is unknown.

The germline CDR1 and CDR2 sequences are SEHNR and FQNEAQ (reference sequence). The CDR3 runs 13 residues. V lost 10 bases, J lost 7 bases, and 19 bases lay in between. Material for sequencing was CD4+ T cells from blood, cultured in vitro. The chain combines TRBV7-9 with TRBJ1-1; D remains ambiguous. The origin of this receptor is a human donor who had recovered from COVID-19. CDR3 sequence: CATPGPLEREAFF. The CDR3 DNA follows: TGTGCCACCCCGGGTCCCCTTGAACGTGAAGCTTTCTTT.